This record looks at one T cell receptor beta chain sequence and its context. Its antigen is unknown. These data are taken from a study of T cells in Graves' hyperthyroidism and ophthalmopathy. Study-wide results and limits: The blood repertoire included most of the expanded thyroid clonotypes above 0.001.

A Clinical Activity Score of at least 3, a NOSPECS grade of at least 4 and a duration under 3 months were recorded in the ophthalmopathy patients. For the diagnoses, clinical symptoms, serum thyroxine and TRAb, thyroid ultrasound and orbital computed tomography were used. RNA transcripts were the template for amplifying TCR beta CDR3 regions. A set of HTBI primers served as the primers for a first-round RT-PCR of the TCR CDR3. TCRdb itself ran the multiplex PCR reads through MiXCR, one entry per CDR3 protein. The sample lists under 300,000 distinct CDR3 sequences; roughly 22% were seen once. This CDR3 has 14 amino acids. Germline assignment: CDR1 MNHEY and CDR2 SVGAGI. Trimming left V 2 bases short and J 3 bases short, with 11 bases between.

The receptor was isolated from a man aged 30 to 39 with Graves' ophthalmopathy. The sequencing input was blood. The chain uses TRBV6-5 and TRBJ2-7; tentative D call: TRBD1 (6 bases). CDR3 in DNA: TGTGCCAGCAGTTACAGAACAGGGAGCTACGAGCAGTACTTC. Translated, it gives CASSYRTGSYEQYF.